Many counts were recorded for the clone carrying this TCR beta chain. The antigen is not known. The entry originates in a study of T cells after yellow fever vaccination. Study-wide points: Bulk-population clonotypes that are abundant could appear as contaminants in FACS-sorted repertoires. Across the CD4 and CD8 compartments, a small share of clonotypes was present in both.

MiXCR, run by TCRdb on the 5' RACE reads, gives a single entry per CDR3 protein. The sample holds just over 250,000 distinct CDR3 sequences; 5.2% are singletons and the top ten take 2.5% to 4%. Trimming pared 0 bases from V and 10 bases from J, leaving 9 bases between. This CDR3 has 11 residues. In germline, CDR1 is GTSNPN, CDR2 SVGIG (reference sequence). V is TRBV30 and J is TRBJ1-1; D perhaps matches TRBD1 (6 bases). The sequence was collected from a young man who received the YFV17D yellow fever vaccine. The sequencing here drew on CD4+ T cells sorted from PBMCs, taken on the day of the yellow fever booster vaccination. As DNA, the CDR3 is TGTGCCTGGAGTGTTGGGGGGGCAGCTTTCTTT. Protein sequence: CAWSVGGAAFF.